The rows below give T cell receptor beta chains drawn from one sample of a study of cytomegalovirus exposure and HLA in healthy donors. Libraries were prepared by immunoSEQ multiplex PCR; TCRdb keeps only in-frame clonotypes and omits some of them. This sample yields tens of thousands of clones, of which 70% to 90% are seen a single time; 3.5% to 4% belongs to the top ten. Sequenced sample: PBMCs. These receptors were taken from a woman between 18 and 29 years old in good health and CMV-seropositive. CDR3s include the opening cysteine and the closing phenylalanine or tryptophan. The order of the fields is J gene, V gene, clone size, D gene, CDR3 protein, CDR3 DNA. D genes are given only for firm matches. Expanded clones are given a class, and other clones once, few, many or no size at all.

TRBJ1-1,TRBV6-1,many,TRBD1,CASGQGLEGTEAFF,TGTGCCAGCGGACAGGGATTGGAGGGCACTGAAGCTTTCTTT
TRBJ2-1,TRBV2,.,TRBD2,CASIQRELNEQFF,TGTGCCAGCATTCAGCGGGAGCTCAATGAGCAGTTCTTC
TRBJ2-2,TRBV5-1,.,.,CASSQLGRNTGELFF,TGCGCCAGCAGCCAACTGGGCAGGAACACCGGGGAGCTGTTTTTT
TRBJ2-4,TRBV19,.,.,CASSLTNAPGIIAKNIQYF,TGTGCCAGTAGTCTAACGAACGCCCCGGGAATTATAGCCAAAAACATTCAGTACTTC
TRBJ1-4,TRBV13,.,.,CASSDRNTALELFF,TGTGCCAGCAGCGACAGGAACACGGCGTTGGAACTGTTTTTT
TRBJ1-5,TRBV15,.,.,CATSRGTEPQHF,TGTGCCACCAGCAGAGGGACTGAGCCCCAGCATTTT
TRBJ1-6,TRBV4-2,.,.,CASSQLRNRVNSPLHF,TGTGCCAGCAGCCAACTCCGGAACAGGGTGAATTCACCCCTCCACTTT
TRBJ1-2,TRBV27,few,.,CASSLSRGLGYTF,TGTGCCAGCAGTTTAAGCCGGGGACTTGGCTACACCTTC
TRBJ2-7,TRBV28,.,.,CASSLQAVSYEQYF,TGTGCCAGCAGTTTACAAGCGGTCTCCTACGAGCAGTACTTC
TRBJ2-3,TRBV7-6,.,.,CASSLAHTDTQYF,TGTGCCAGCAGCTTAGCCCACACAGATACGCAGTATTTT
TRBJ1-6,TRBV2,.,.,CASSGTSRVNSPLHF,TGTGCCAGCAGCGGGACTTCTCGGGTGAATTCACCCCTCCACTTT